Shown below are 17 T cell receptor beta chains from a single sample sequenced in a study of CXCR3-negative and CXCR3-positive naive CD8 T cells. Study conclusions and caveats: Naive cells positive for CXCR3 carried more hydrophobic TRB CDR3s than CXCR3-negative ones.

With UMI labels, 5' RACE was used to prepare the TRB cDNA libraries. TCRdb re-called the 5' RACE reads; every CDR3 protein appears as one record, without DNA. The sample totals 130,000 or so distinct CDR3 sequences; its top ten clones hold 0.4% to 0.45%. No antigen has been assigned to these receptors. The sample taken for sequencing was naive CXCR3+ CD8+ T cells from blood. Subset defined: CD45RO-CCR7+CD27+CD95- naive CD8+ T cells expressing CXCR3 (TNR3+). The source of these receptors is a human donor in good health. Some clones in this sample may be carry-over from other donors' samples.

The V gene is TRBV15, the J gene TRBJ1-2; TCRdb's D call of TRBD1 is untestable without DNA. The CDR3 consists of 15 residues. Germline CDR1 is LNHNV and CDR2 is YYDKDF (reference sequence). CDR3 in amino acids: CATSRDLEGGYGYTF.

This chain connects TRBV7-8 to TRBJ2-7; TCRdb designates TRBD2, a call that cannot be tested without DNA. Germline lookup yields CDR1 SGHVS and CDR2 FQNEAQ. The CDR3 has 15 residues. The CDR3 region is CASSTDQWTSSEQYF.

The chain is built from TRBV20-1 and TRBJ2-1; TCRdb's D call, TRBD2, is unchecked because there is no DNA. In germline, CDR1 is DFQATT, CDR2 SNEGSKA (reference sequence). CDR3 length equals 15 residues. Here the CDR3 reads CSARRTSGSYNEQFF.

The chain is built from TRBV12-3 or TRBV12-4 and TRBJ2-1; with no DNA, the TCRdb D assignment of TRBD2 cannot be verified. This CDR3 comprises 15 residues. CDR3 protein: CASSFGAGVYNEQFF.

The chain carries TRBV30 and TRBJ2-1; TCRdb's D call of TRBD2 is untestable without DNA. There are 16 residues in the CDR3. Germline values: CDR1 GTSNPN, CDR2 SVGIG (reference sequence). CDR3 in amino acids: CAWSVMPSGVYNEQFF.

V usage is TRBV29-1 and J usage is TRBJ2-5. CDR1 SQVTM and CDR2 ANQGSEA come from the germline V gene. This CDR3 contains 13 residues. The CDR3 sequence: CSAVTDYQETQYF.

V gene TRBV3-1 combines with J gene TRBJ2-7; the TCRdb D gene call, TRBD2, has no DNA to confirm it. This CDR3 has 15 amino acids. In germline, CDR1 is LGHDT, CDR2 YNNKEL (reference sequence). CDR3 protein: CASSTGTARSGEQYF.

J is TRBJ2-5 and V is TRBV13; TCRdb's D call, TRBD1, is unchecked because there is no DNA. Germline V lookup: CDR1 PRHDT, CDR2 FYEKMQ (reference sequence). CDR3 length: 13 residues. The CDR3 sequence is CASKGQIRETQYF.

The chain combines TRBV7-9 with TRBJ1-1; TCRdb designates TRBD1, a call that cannot be tested without DNA. There are 17 residues in the CDR3. The germline V gene encodes CDR1 SEHNR and CDR2 FQNEAQ (reference sequence). The CDR3 sequence is CASSLALGQGRKAEAFF.

The chain carries TRBV6-1 and TRBJ2-2; TCRdb reports TRBD1, a call that lacks DNA to check it against. The CDR3 covers 18 residues. Germline-derived CDR1 and CDR2 are MNHNS and SASEGT. The CDR3 protein is CASSEALLGGYDTGELFF.

V usage is TRBV12-3 or TRBV12-4 and J usage is TRBJ2-3; no DNA is available, so the TRBD2 call from TCRdb remains unchecked. The CDR3 covers 15 residues. CDR3 region: CASSGLTTSTDTQYF.

V and J are TRBV20-1 and TRBJ2-1. This CDR3 is 15 amino acids long. From germline, CDR1 is DFQATT and CDR2 SNEGSKA (reference sequence). CDR3 sequence reads: CSASRRRGNRDEQFF.

This chain connects TRBV5-4 to TRBJ2-6; as DNA is missing, the TRBD1 call by TCRdb cannot be tested. CDR3 length equals 18 residues. Per the germline V gene, CDR1 is SGHNT and CDR2 is YYREEE (reference sequence). This chain's CDR3 is CASSLIRDRGSGANVLTF.

The genes are TRBV29-1 and TRBJ2-3; TCRdb gives TRBD2 as the D gene, but with no DNA this cannot be confirmed. Germline values: CDR1 SQVTM, CDR2 ANQGSEA. The CDR3 consists of 13 residues. This chain's CDR3 is CSATSGITDTQYF.

V is TRBV5-1 and J is TRBJ1-1. The CDR3 has 14 residues. Looked up from germline, CDR1 is SGHRS and CDR2 is YFSETQ. The CDR3: CASSFSAKNTEAFF.

This chain links TRBV5-1 with TRBJ2-4; TCRdb reports TRBD1, a call that lacks DNA to check it against. This CDR3 comprises 16 residues. In germline, CDR1 is SGHRS, CDR2 YFSETQ. CDR3 sequence: CASSAPGQGAQNIQYF.

CDR3: CASSQRTSRIHEQYF. The chain has TRBV4-1 and TRBJ2-7. The CDR3 covers 15 residues. Germline V gene sequence: CDR1 MGHRA, CDR2 YSYEKL.